The sequence of this T cell receptor beta chain was determined in a study of neurological immune-mediated disorders. Overall study: Relapsing-remitting patients made up most of the roughly 34 multiple sclerosis patients, and secondary progressive patients made up 3.

Between the trimmed V and J ends, which lost 6 bases and 1 base, there was a span of 10 bases. Germline V gene data show CDR1 as SGHRS and CDR2 as YFSETQ. CDR3 length: 13 amino acids. Overall study results and limits: When repertoires were grouped phylogenetically, those of 18 of 34 multiple sclerosis patients fell into one related-CDR3 cluster, a possible signature.

Over 200 million TCR-beta sequences from 15-18 subjects came from every sequencing run. One entry per CDR3 protein results from TCRdb running MiXCR on the 5' RACE reads. Of 45,000 to 70,000 distinct CDR3 sequences in the sample, approximately 4% were seen once. A total of 2 million PBMCs stored at -80 degrees C provided the unsorted libraries. This clonotype was observed many times. Its antigen is unidentified. This sequence originates from a man aged 50 or older with multiple sclerosis. The rearrangement links TRBV5-1 to TRBJ1-1; maybe TRBD1 (5 bases). Sequencing was done on a sample of PBMCs. CDR3 protein: CASKGRENTEAFF. The DNA for the CDR3 is TGCGCCAGCAAGGGGAGGGAGAACACTGAAGCTTTCTTT.